A single sample gave rise to the 13 T cell receptor beta chains below, sequenced in a study of blood T cell repertoires in COVID-19. Sequencing used immunoSEQ multiplex PCR; TCRdb keeps in-frame clones, though not all of them. Among roughly 240,000 clones listed, roughly 82% were seen once. The sample was peripheral blood. The receptors shown here come from a woman aged 70-85 years with acute or convalescent COVID-19.

The gene calls are TRBV7-2 and TRBJ2-5; 13 bases match TRBD2. Trimming removed 5 bases from V and 3 bases from J; junction bases left unmatched: 3. Looked up from germline, CDR1 is SGHTA and CDR2 is FQGNSA. CDR3 size: 15 residues. The CDR3: CASSTGTSGEETQYF. DNA of the CDR3: TGTGCCAGCAGCACCGGGACTAGCGGGGAAGAGACCCAGTACTTC.

The rearrangement uses TRBV7-2 and TRBJ1-1, with D uncertain. Trimming pared 3 bases from V and 6 bases from J, leaving 8 bases between. Germline CDR1 is SGHTA and CDR2 is FQGNSA. There are 12 residues in the CDR3. CDR3 loop: CASSFYGAEAFF. In DNA form, the CDR3 reads TGTGCCAGCAGCTTTTACGGGGCTGAAGCTTTCTTT.

The V and J genes are TRBV18 and TRBJ1-5, with D perhaps TRBD1 (5 bases). The CDR3 is made up of 16 amino acids. The ends were cut back, 3 bases at V and 4 bases at J, with 16 bases in the middle. Germline CDR1 reads KGHSH; CDR2 reads LQKENI. CDR3 bases: TGTGCCAGCTCACCTTCCGGACACTCCCATAATCAGCCCCAGCATTTT. Its protein product is CASSPSGHSHNQPQHF. The whole variable domain, filled in from reference TRBV18 and TRBJ1-5, reads NAGVMQNPRHLVRRRGQEARLRCSPMKGHSHVYWYRQLPEEGLKFMVYLQKENIIDESGMPKERFSAEFPKEGPSILRIQQVVRGDSAAYFCASSPSGHSHNQPQHFGDGTRLSIL.

This clone was detected once. The V and J genes are TRBV5-1 and TRBJ2-1, with 8 nucleotides matching TRBD2. V was clipped by 1 base and J by 10 bases; unmatched bases: 10. This CDR3 has 15 residues. Germline V CDR1 and CDR2: SGHRS, YFSETQ. The CDR3: CASSLWFSGTKEQFF. The CDR3, as DNA: TGCGCCAGCAGCTTGTGGTTTAGCGGGACAAAAGAGCAGTTCTTC.

The chain has TRBV6-5 and TRBJ2-1, with 11 bases aligning to TRBD2. Germline V gene data show CDR1 as MNHEY and CDR2 as SVGAGI. Germline trimming cut 5 bases from V and 7 bases from J; bases unmatched to any gene: 4. The CDR3 covers 14 residues. In nucleotides, the CDR3 is TGTGCCAGCAGTCTTAGCGGGGGGGGGAATGAGCAGTTCTTC. Translation gives CASSLSGGGNEQFF.

This chain joins TRBV7-2 and TRBJ1-3; TRBD1 aligns across 10 bases. Unmatched junction bases numbered 1, after V lost 4 bases and J lost 4 bases. Germline assignment: CDR1 SGHTA and CDR2 FQGNSA. The CDR3 totals 14 residues. The CDR3 nucleotides are TGTGCCAGCAGCTGGACAGGGGGAGGAAACACCATATATTTT. Translated, it gives CASSWTGGGNTIYF.

The CDR3 sequence: CASSMGGRQNTEAFF. The CDR3 nucleotides are TGTGCCAGCTCAATGGGAGGCAGACAGAACACTGAAGCTTTCTTT. The chain has TRBV18 and TRBJ1-1; D unresolved. Germline V gene lookup returns CDR1 KGHSH and CDR2 LQKENI. CDR3 length: 15 residues. Trimming removed 5 bases at V and 1 base at J, with 14 bases between.

In the case of this clone: The same CDR3 also results from other DNA sequences found in this sample. The J gene is TRBJ1-5, the V gene TRBV2; D may be TRBD1 (5 bases). The germline gives CDR1 SNHLY, CDR2 FYNNEI. The CDR3 is 14 residues long. V was cut by 3 bases and J by 4 bases, with 10 bases left in between. CDR3 sequence: CASSDRVGNQPQHF. CDR3 nucleotide sequence: TGTGCCAGCAGTGACAGGGTGGGAAATCAGCCCCAGCATTTT.

This clone was seen only a few times. V gene TRBV5-1 combines with J gene TRBJ1-5; D is uncertain. Germline V lookup: CDR1 SGHRS, CDR2 YFSETQ. Trimming stripped 4 bases from V and 3 bases from J, with 14 bases between. The CDR3 extends over 15 amino acids. In DNA form, the CDR3 reads TGCGCCAGCAGCCCCGGGAGTCTAACCAATCAGCCCCAGCATTTT. It translates to CASSPGSLTNQPQHF.

This chain links TRBV11-3 with TRBJ2-7; 7 nucleotides line up with TRBD1. V lost 5 bases to trimming and J lost 6 bases; unmatched junction nucleotides: 7. This CDR3 region has 13 residues. Germline loops: CDR1 SGHNT, CDR2 YENEEA. In nucleotides, the CDR3 is TGTGCCAGCAGCACGACAGGGTACGGCGAGCAGTACTTC. This translates into CASSTTGYGEQYF.

The table lists this clone with a count of one. The chain uses TRBV28 and TRBJ1-1; perhaps TRBD1 as D (6 bases). Deletions cut 5 bases from V and 8 bases from J, with 9 bases between. The length of the CDR3 is 11 residues. CDR1 and CDR2 from the germline V gene are MDHEN and SYDVKM. The CDR3 reads CASSQGTEAFF. CDR3 nucleotide sequence: TGTGCCAGCAGTCAAGGGACAGAAGCTTTCTTT.

This chain joins TRBV12-3 or TRBV12-4 and TRBJ2-1, with TRBD2 matching 13 bases. The length of the CDR3 is 13 residues. V trimming: 8 bases; J trimming: 6 bases; junction bases outside the gene matches: 1. The chain's CDR3 is CASRTSGGNEQFF. The CDR3 DNA reads as TGTGCCAGCCGGACTAGCGGGGGCAATGAGCAGTTCTTC.

V and J are TRBV29-1 and TRBJ2-7, with 9 bases that match TRBD1. V dropped 7 bases and J dropped 1; count of bases not matched to a gene: 5. Germline CDR1 reads SQVTM; CDR2 reads ANQGSEA. There are 13 residues in the CDR3. CDR3 nucleotide sequence: TGCAGCGCGGGACAGGGAAAGTCCTACGAGCAGTACTTC. Translation gives CSAGQGKSYEQYF.